This passage covers 16 T cell receptor beta chains from one sample sequenced in a study of beta chain features in type 1 diabetes. Investigators reverse transcribed all isolated RNA, so they sequenced expressed TCRB transcripts. Measured with immunoSEQ multiplex PCR; TCRdb has only the in-frame clones, and not every one. Among under 800,000 clones listed, around 15% were seen once. Sequencing was performed on naive CD4+ T cells from blood. These receptors originate from a man aged 18 to 35 in good health.

This clone was counted many times. This rearrangement joins TRBV5-4 to TRBJ1-4; D call uncertain. The germline V gene has CDR1 SGHNT and CDR2 YYREEE (reference sequence). CDR3 length: 16 amino acids. The germline V and J ends were trimmed by 4 bases and 7 bases, with 20 bases remaining between them. The CDR3, as DNA: TGTGCCAGCAGCGGAGACGGAAATCGAGCGGGTGAAAAACTGTTTTTT. It codes for CASSGDGNRAGEKLFF.

The chain uses TRBV10-3 and TRBJ1-1; TRBD1 might be the D (6 bases). Per germline, CDR1 ENHRY and CDR2 SYGVKD. The ends were cut back, 6 bases at V and 1 base at J, with 12 bases in the middle. The length of the CDR3 is 14 residues. The CDR3 loop reads CAISGTQSNTEAFF. CDR3 in DNA: TGTGCCATCAGCGGGACACAGTCGAACACTGAAGCTTTCTTT.

This clone was seen a few times. This chain links TRBV11-2 with TRBJ2-6, with 9 nucleotides matching TRBD1. V was clipped by 5 bases and J by 2 bases; unmatched bases: 10. The germline gives CDR1 SGHAT, CDR2 FQNNGV. The CDR3 runs 18 residues. The CDR3 DNA reads as TGTGCCAGCAGCACCTACAGGGGGCGCGGGGCTGGGGCCAACGTCCTGACTTTC. It yields the protein CASSTYRGRGAGANVLTF.

The CDR3 nucleotides read TGTGCCAGCAGCGTTACTACATCCTACGAGCAGTACTTC. Its translation is CASSVTTSYEQYF. The chain carries TRBV9 and TRBJ2-7; D uncertain. The CDR3 loop spans 13 amino acids. Germline V gene sequence: CDR1 SGDLS, CDR2 YYNGEE. V shed 2 bases and J shed 1 base, with 7 bases lying between them.

This chain joins TRBV5-1 and TRBJ1-5; 9 positions agree with TRBD1. CDR1 is SGHRS, CDR2 YFSETQ, per germline. The CDR3 has 15 residues. J gave up 6 bases and V 0 bases, and 4 bases lay outside the gene matches. CDR3 in amino acids: CASSLVTGGGQPQHF. The DNA of the CDR3 is TGCGCCAGCAGCTTGGTGACAGGGGGAGGTCAGCCCCAGCATTTT.

This sequence joins TRBV28 and TRBJ2-7; 9 positions agree with TRBD1. Germline loops: CDR1 MDHEN, CDR2 SYDVKM. This CDR3 is built from 14 residues. The trim removed 3 bases at V and 6 bases at J, leaving 6 bases unmatched. The CDR3 coding sequence is TGTGCCAGCAGTTTGGTGGACAGGGGTAGCGAGCAGTACTTC. Residues: CASSLVDRGSEQYF.

In DNA, the CDR3 is TGCGCCAGCAGCACAGGGGGTTCTGCCTACGAGCAGTACTTC. Translated: CASSTGGSAYEQYF. The rearrangement joins TRBV5-1 to TRBJ2-7; 8 nucleotides agree with TRBD1. V lost 4 bases to trimming and J lost 2 bases; unmatched junction nucleotides: 5. This CDR3 spans 14 amino acids. Germline CDR1 is SGHRS and CDR2 is YFSETQ.

The gene calls are TRBV28 and TRBJ2-2; D not certain. CDR3 length: 14 residues. Trimming pared 3 bases from V and 2 bases from J, leaving 7 bases between. The germline V gene encodes CDR1 MDHEN and CDR2 SYDVKM. The CDR3 DNA is TGTGCCAGCAGTTTCGGCAGCAACACCGGGGAGCTGTTTTTT. Its translation is CASSFGSNTGELFF.

This clone was recorded a few times. The chain has TRBV19 and TRBJ2-3; D is unresolved. The CDR3 has 12 residues. CDR1 LNHDA and CDR2 SQIVND come from the germline V gene (reference sequence). Trimming took 5 bases from V and 2 from J, leaving 5 bases between them. The CDR3 loop reads CASSGFTDTQYF. The CDR3 coding sequence is TGTGCCAGTAGTGGGTTCACAGATACGCAGTATTTT.

The table lists this clone with a few counts. The chain combines TRBV7-9 with TRBJ1-6; D unresolved. Trimming stripped 5 bases from V and 8 bases from J, with 10 bases between. Germline loops: CDR1 SEHNR, CDR2 FQNEAQ (reference sequence). This CDR3 comprises 13 residues. CDR3 residues: CASSNLGDSPLHF. DNA of the CDR3: TGTGCCAGCAGCAATCTTGGGGATTCACCCCTCCACTTT.

The chain links TRBV11-1 to TRBJ2-5, with TRBD1 identical over 8 bases. Per the germline V gene, CDR1 is SGHAT and CDR2 is FQDESV (reference sequence). Losses at the gene ends were 5 bases for V and 0 bases for J; bases not matched to a gene: 8. The CDR3 extends over 16 amino acids. In DNA form, the CDR3 reads TGTGCCAGCAGCCCCTGGACAGGGATCTACCAAGAGACCCAGTACTTC. Translation gives CASSPWTGIYQETQYF.

Only a few counts were recorded for this clone. The chain recombines TRBV29-1 with TRBJ2-6; tentatively, D is TRBD1 (5 bases). Looked up from germline, CDR1 is SQVTM and CDR2 is ANQGSEA. The CDR3 totals 13 residues. Deletions cut 6 bases from V and 1 base from J, with 7 bases between. CDR3 in amino acids: CSVRASGANVLTF. The CDR3 DNA sequence: TGCAGCGTCAGGGCGTCTGGGGCCAACGTCCTGACTTTC.

This clone has more than one count but fewer than ten. This rearrangement joins TRBV5-4 to TRBJ2-7, with TRBD1 identical over 8 bases. The CDR3 loop spans 13 amino acids. After removal of 4 bases from V and 6 bases from J, the junction contained 6 bases not matched to a gene. CDR1 is SGHNT and CDR2 is YYREEE in the germline V gene (reference sequence). The CDR3 reads CASSPTGDGEQYF. The CDR3, as DNA: TGTGCCAGCAGCCCGACAGGGGACGGCGAGCAGTACTTC.

V is TRBV9 and J is TRBJ2-1, with 9 bases fitting TRBD2. Unmatched junction bases numbered 8, after V lost 6 bases and J lost 4 bases. The length of the CDR3 is 15 residues. Germline CDR1 SGDLS, CDR2 YYNGEE. The DNA for the CDR3 is TGTGCCAGCACCTCTAGCGGGACAGCGTACAATGAGCAGTTCTTC. Its protein is CASTSSGTAYNEQFF.

CDR3 sequence (DNA): TGTGCCAGCACCGTGGACAGGGGTGCCTACAATGAGCAGTTCTTC. Its protein is CASTVDRGAYNEQFF. V and J are TRBV7-2 and TRBJ2-1, with 9 positions matching TRBD1. CDR3 length equals 15 residues. After removal of 7 bases from V and 2 bases from J, the junction contained 6 bases not matched to a gene. The germline V gene encodes CDR1 SGHTA and CDR2 FQGNSA.

The chain carries TRBV9 and TRBJ2-3; possible D gene TRBD1, 6 bases. The germline V and J ends were trimmed by 3 bases and 3 bases, with 11 bases remaining between them. There are 14 residues in the CDR3. In germline, CDR1 is SGDLS, CDR2 YYNGEE. This CDR3 is CASSERQVTDTQYF. The CDR3 nucleotides are TGTGCCAGCAGCGAAAGACAGGTAACAGATACGCAGTATTTT.